The 5 T cell receptor beta chains given below trace back to one sample, sequenced in a study of CD8 T cells in Susac syndrome. With random hexamers, roughly 0.45 to 1 ug RNA was reverse transcribed. TCRdb reanalysed the immunoSEQ multiplex PCR reads using MiXCR and keeps one entry per CDR3 protein. Of about 100,000 distinct CDR3 sequences listed, nearly 97% were seen once; the top ten hold 0.25% to 0.35%. The sequenced material came from CD8+ T cells from PBMCs. These receptors came from a human donor with Susac syndrome.

The chain combines TRBV4-1 with TRBJ1-1; 7 nucleotides align to TRBD1. This CDR3 is built from 13 residues. The junction had 5 bases not matched to a gene; V was cut back by 3 bases and J by 7 bases. Germline-derived CDR1 and CDR2 are MGHRA and YSYEKL. CDR3 in amino acids: CASSQGTAREAFF. The CDR3 DNA is TGCGCCAGCAGCCAGGGGACAGCCCGTGAAGCTTTCTTT.

In DNA form, the CDR3 reads TGTGCCAGCTCACCCCAGGACAGGGACGAGCAGTACTTC. It codes for CASSPQDRDEQYF. This rearrangement joins TRBV18 to TRBJ2-7, with TRBD1 matching 8 bases. The CDR3 has 13 residues. Per the germline V gene, CDR1 is KGHSH and CDR2 is LQKENI. J was trimmed by 5 bases and V by 3 bases; bases with no gene match: 3.

The chain combines TRBV20-1 with TRBJ2-7; 11 nucleotides match TRBD1. Unmatched junction bases numbered 12, after V lost 6 bases and J lost 5 bases. Germline CDR1 and CDR2: DFQATT and SNEGSKA (reference sequence). CDR3 length: 15 amino acids. The CDR3 DNA reads TGCAGTGCCCAAGATGGGGACAGGGGGATAAACGAGCAGTACTTC. This translates into CSAQDGDRGINEQYF.

The genes are TRBV29-1 and TRBJ2-1, with TRBD1 matching 7 bases. V dropped 3 bases and J dropped 7; count of bases not matched to a gene: 12. Germline V lookup: CDR1 SQVTM, CDR2 ANQGSEA. There are 15 residues in the CDR3. The CDR3 sequence: CSVELGDSLRNEQFF. The CDR3 DNA reads TGCAGCGTTGAGCTGGGGGACAGCCTCAGGAATGAGCAGTTCTTC.

Worth noting for this clonotype: A read error may account for a junction end that differs from germline. This chain's CDR3 is CSVPYGGRAYNEQFF. CDR3 sequence (DNA): TGCAGCGTCCCTTATGGCGGGAGGGCCTATAATGAGCAGTTCTTC. The rearrangement links TRBV29-1 to TRBJ2-1; 9 bases fit TRBD2. The CDR3 loop spans 15 amino acids. The germline V gene has CDR1 SQVTM and CDR2 ANQGSEA.